The next 7 T cell receptor beta chains were all read from a single sample in a study of blood T cell repertoires in COVID-19. Generated by immunoSEQ multiplex PCR, the TCRdb table keeps only in-frame clones and is missing some. The table includes 250,000 to 300,000 clones, more than 70% detected once. The sample taken for sequencing was peripheral blood. The origin of the receptors is a woman aged 25-40 years with COVID-19, enrolled during active disease.

The J gene is TRBJ1-2, the V gene TRBV9; tentative D call: TRBD1 (5 bases). The CDR3 spans 15 residues. Trimming cost V 6 bases and J 2 bases, with 17 bases left between them. CDR1 is SGDLS, CDR2 YYNGEE, per germline. The CDR3 coding sequence is TGTGCCAGCAACACCCCCCAGGGCTGGAACTATGGCTACACCTTC. It yields the protein CASNTPQGWNYGYTF.

This clone was observed a single time. The CDR3, as DNA: TGCAGCGCCACAGTACCATACTCTGGAAACACCATATATTTT. Its protein is CSATVPYSGNTIYF. The gene calls are TRBV29-1 and TRBJ1-3; D unclear. Germline V CDR1 and CDR2: SQVTM, ANQGSEA. Trimming left V 7 bases short and J 0 bases short, with 13 bases between. The CDR3 is made up of 14 amino acids.

The CDR3 nucleotides read TGTGCCACCAGCGGAATCAGGGCCACTGAAGCTTTCTTT. Translated: CATSGIRATEAFF. The chain uses TRBV15 and TRBJ1-1, with a possible D match to TRBD1 (5 bases). This CDR3 comprises 13 residues. Germline CDR1 is LNHNV and CDR2 is YYDKDF (reference sequence). V lost 5 bases, J lost 4 bases, and 11 bases lay in between.

This clone has a handful of counts. V usage is TRBV2 and J usage is TRBJ2-1, with 8 bases matching TRBD2. After removal of 4 bases from V and 4 bases from J, the junction contained 6 bases not matched to a gene. The CDR3 totals 15 residues. Germline CDR1 SNHLY, CDR2 FYNNEI. The chain's CDR3 is CASSALAGSYNEQFF. The CDR3 nucleotides are TGTGCCAGCAGTGCCCTAGCGGGCTCTTACAATGAGCAGTTCTTC.

This chain links TRBV28 with TRBJ2-1; TRBD2 aligns across 9 bases. This CDR3 is 17 amino acids long. J lost 2 bases, V lost 2 bases, and 7 bases had no gene match. The germline V gene encodes CDR1 MDHEN and CDR2 SYDVKM. The CDR3 sequence: CASSLPGLASPYNEQFF. CDR3 DNA sequence: TGTGCCAGCAGTTTACCGGGACTAGCAAGTCCCTACAATGAGCAGTTCTTC.

This clone was counted once. Here the CDR3 reads CASRPGFSGANVLTF. The CDR3 region has the DNA TGTGCCAGCAGGCCAGGCTTTTCTGGGGCCAACGTCCTGACTTTC. The chain recombines TRBV27 with TRBJ2-6; unclear D gene. V lost 6 bases and J lost 1, with 10 bases in between. In germline, CDR1 is MNHEY, CDR2 SMNVEV (reference sequence). The CDR3 loop spans 15 amino acids.

The chain links TRBV5-1 to TRBJ2-3; D gene unclear. V lost 4 bases to trimming and J lost 4 bases, with 10 bases between them. The CDR3 loop spans 13 amino acids. Germline loops: CDR1 SGHRS, CDR2 YFSETQ. CDR3 amino acids: CASSSLGADTQYF. Here the CDR3 DNA reads TGCGCCAGCAGCAGCTTGGGCGCAGATACGCAGTATTTT.